This section outlines one TCR beta chain sequence together with its context. Its antigen is not identified. CDR1 and CDR2 from the germline V gene are MDHEN and SYDVKM. The CDR3 extends over 14 amino acids. Unmatched junction bases numbered 5, after V lost 3 bases and J lost 7 bases. Deep-resolution sequencing targeted 200,000 T cell genomes in pre-culture CD4+ samples. Assay used: immunoSEQ multiplex PCR; TCRdb lists only in-frame clones, some missing. The profile shows fewer than 95,000 clones, around nine tenths of them singletons. The sample is drawn from a study of T cell repertoires and HLA-DP antigens. The overall study: Transduced HeLa cells presented HLA-DP to CD4+ T cells. A couple of male donors and one female donor spanned ages 18-to-29 through 60-to-69.

This rearrangement joins TRBV28 to TRBJ1-4; TRBD1 matches at 7 bases. Input material: CD4+ T cells from PBMCs. The clonotype comes from a man aged 50 to 60 in good health and CMV-seronegative. CDR3 bases: TGTGCCAGCAGTTTTTCAACAGGGGCTGAAAAACTGTTTTTT. It specifies CASSFSTGAEKLFF.